The 6 T cell receptor beta chains given below trace back to one sample, sequenced in a study of regulatory T cells in long-lasting Graves disease (dated by TCRdb to the early 2020s). Library method: multiplex PCR. Sequencing took place on an Illumina HiSeq 4000. TCR beta libraries were built with iRepertoire HTBI primers and Arm-PCR amplification of CDR3 regions. TCRdb reworked the public reads: Q25 trimming with fastp, MiXCR clone assembly, productive beta chains retained. A single entry per CDR3 protein holds the most common genes and DNA from its merged rows. Across this sample there are about 530,000 distinct CDR3 sequences, with roughly 15% seen only once. In total, the top ten clones hold more than 20% of the sample. The time point label here, explained by the study, means: newly diagnosed GD, antithyroid drugs for less than 3 months. For both TCR sequencing and RNA sequencing, RNA was extracted from PBMCs using TRIzol.

The same sample was also studied in work on T cells in Graves' hyperthyroidism and ophthalmopathy.

The sample was peripheral blood mononuclear cells (PBMCs), taken at new diagnosis, from a patient treated with antithyroid drugs. These receptors originate from a middle-aged woman with Graves disease. Donor details come from another sample of the same person, matched by shared clones.

There are many counts of this clonotype. This chain links TRBV2 with TRBJ2-1; D gene unclear. The CDR3 is 16 amino acids. Germline V gene sequence: CDR1 SNHLY, CDR2 FYNNEI. V lost 6 bases and J 6 bases, leaving 21 bases between the germline ends. The CDR3 DNA follows: TGTGCCAGCAGCGATTTTAACGGCTCTCCGGGCAATGAGCAGTTCTTC. Amino acids: CASSDFNGSPGNEQFF. The whole variable domain, remainder taken from reference TRBV2 and TRBJ2-1, is EPEVTQTPSHQVTQMGQEVILRCVPISNHLYFYWYRQILGQKVEFLVSFYNNEISEKSEIFDDQFSVERPDGSNFTLKIRSTKLEDSAMYFCASSDFNGSPGNEQFFGPGTRLTVL.

This chain connects TRBV30 to TRBJ2-2; D gene uncertain. Trimming cost V 0 bases and J 2 bases, with 10 bases left between them. This CDR3 spans 15 amino acids. Germline-derived CDR1 and CDR2 are GTSNPN and SVGIG (reference sequence). The CDR3 loop is CAWSVLADNTGELFF. The CDR3 DNA follows: TGTGCCTGGAGTGTTTTAGCCGATAACACCGGGGAGCTGTTTTTT.

This clonotype was counted between two and nine times. J is TRBJ1-1 and V is TRBV18, with a weak D call TRBD1 (5 bases). Germline-derived CDR1 and CDR2 are KGHSH and LQKENI. This CDR3 region has 13 residues. Trimming left V 6 bases short and J 7 bases short, with 15 bases between. The CDR3 nucleotides read TGTGCCAGCTCGGACGGGACGGGAGGTGAAGCTTTCTTT. It encodes CASSDGTGGEAFF.

The chain couples TRBV2 to TRBJ2-1, with 14 bases identical to TRBD2. The J call is doubtful: the DNA matches TRBJ2-5 better. Germline CDR1 reads SNHLY; CDR2 reads FYNNEI. The CDR3 extends over 13 amino acids. The CDR3: CASTGLAGGTQYF. CDR3 in DNA: TGTGCCAGCACCGGACTAGCGGGGGGGACCCAGTACTTC.

A few counts support this clonotype. The V gene is TRBV4-1, the J gene TRBJ2-7, with D tentatively TRBD1 (5 bases). Germline V gene data show CDR1 as MGHRA and CDR2 as YSYEKL. Trimming pared 4 bases from V and 5 bases from J, leaving 21 bases between. The CDR3 length is 16 residues. The CDR3 is CASSRNPGRLGDEQYF. In DNA, the CDR3 is TGCGCCAGCAGCCGCAACCCGGGTCGTCTAGGGGACGAGCAGTACTTC.

There are many counts of this clonotype. One junction end disagrees with the germline gene, perhaps due to a read error. The chain combines TRBV29-1 with TRBJ1-6, with 8 bases fitting TRBD1. Germline V gene lookup returns CDR1 SQVTM and CDR2 ANQGSEA. The CDR3 length is 13 residues. The CDR3: CSVEAQQGGILHF. In DNA, the CDR3 is TGCAGCGTCGAAGCTCAACAGGGGGGGATACTCCACTTT. Supplemented by reference TRBV29-1 and TRBJ1-6, the full variable domain reads SAVISQKPSRDICQRGTSLTIQCQVDSQVTMMFWYRQQPGQSLTLIATANQGSEATYESGFVIDKFPISRPNLTFSTLTVSNMSPEDSSIYLCSVEAQQGGILHFGNGTRLTVT.